This T cell receptor (beta chain) was observed in a study of blood T cell repertoires in COVID-19. Study at large: Nucleic acid was either cDNA or gDNA, and it came from T cells, B-cell-depleted T cells, or PBMCs.

Germline trimming cut 3 bases from V and 6 bases from J; bases unmatched to any gene: 3. Germline assignment: CDR1 SGDLS and CDR2 YYNGEE. This CDR3 has 13 residues. The method was immunoSEQ multiplex PCR; TCRdb's version includes in-frame clones alone and lacks a portion of them. This sample has hundreds of thousands of clones, with around 84% found just once. Regarding this clone: Other DNA variants within this sample encode the same CDR3.

Sequences were obtained from peripheral blood. The TCR comes from a woman aged 80 or older with active or convalescent COVID-19. The chain uses TRBV9 and TRBJ1-2; TRBD1 aligns across 9 bases. The CDR3 protein is CASSARDRDGYTF. The CDR3 DNA reads TGTGCCAGCAGCGCACGGGACAGGGATGGCTACACCTTC.